The 4 T cell receptor beta chains below were found in one sample sequenced in a study of neurological immune-mediated disorders. Using its own MiXCR run on the 5' RACE reads, TCRdb lists one record per CDR3 protein. The table has roughly 60,000 distinct CDR3 sequences, roughly 2.5% seen once. The sample consisted of PBMCs. The receptors stem from a man aged 45-65 years with multiple sclerosis.

This clonotype has at least ten counts. The chain recombines TRBV4-3 with TRBJ2-1; D gene ambiguous. CDR1 LGHNA and CDR2 YSLEER come from the germline V gene. V lost 0 bases and J 5 bases, leaving 14 bases between the germline ends. This CDR3 region has 16 residues. The CDR3 DNA follows: TGCGCCAGCAGCCAAGATCGTACGTCCCGAAACAATGAGCAGTTCTTC. It is translated as CASSQDRTSRNNEQFF.

At least ten counts were recorded for this clonotype. V and J are TRBV7-9 and TRBJ1-1; 9 bases are shared with TRBD1. V shed 6 bases, J shed 2 bases, and the junction held 4 bases outside the gene matches. The CDR3 is made up of 14 amino acids. Germline CDR1 and CDR2: SEHNR and FQNEAQ (reference sequence). The chain's CDR3 is CASRPQGANTEAFF. The CDR3 bases are TGTGCCAGCAGACCACAGGGGGCCAACACTGAAGCTTTCTTT.

Ten or more counts support this clonotype. This sequence may be a read error, since a much larger clone differs from it by one base. The V call is TRBV20-1, the J call TRBJ2-7, with unresolved D. This CDR3 region has 11 residues. V dropped 4 bases and J dropped 6 bases, with 10 bases sitting between them. Germline CDR1 is DFQATT and CDR2 is SNEGSKA (reference sequence). CDR3 in amino acids: CSANMKSEQYF. The CDR3 coding sequence is TGCAGTGCTAACATGAAGTCCGAGCAGTACTTC.

This clonotype was seen at least ten times. The chain has TRBV28 and TRBJ2-5; 7 bases are shared with TRBD2. The V segment lost 5 bases and the J segment 1 base; nucleotides outside the gene matches: 7. This CDR3 region has 15 residues. Germline CDR1 and CDR2: MDHEN and SYDVKM. The CDR3 here is CASSPVTGGQETQYF. CDR3 DNA: TGTGCCAGCAGTCCAGTAACGGGGGGCCAAGAGACCCAGTACTTC.